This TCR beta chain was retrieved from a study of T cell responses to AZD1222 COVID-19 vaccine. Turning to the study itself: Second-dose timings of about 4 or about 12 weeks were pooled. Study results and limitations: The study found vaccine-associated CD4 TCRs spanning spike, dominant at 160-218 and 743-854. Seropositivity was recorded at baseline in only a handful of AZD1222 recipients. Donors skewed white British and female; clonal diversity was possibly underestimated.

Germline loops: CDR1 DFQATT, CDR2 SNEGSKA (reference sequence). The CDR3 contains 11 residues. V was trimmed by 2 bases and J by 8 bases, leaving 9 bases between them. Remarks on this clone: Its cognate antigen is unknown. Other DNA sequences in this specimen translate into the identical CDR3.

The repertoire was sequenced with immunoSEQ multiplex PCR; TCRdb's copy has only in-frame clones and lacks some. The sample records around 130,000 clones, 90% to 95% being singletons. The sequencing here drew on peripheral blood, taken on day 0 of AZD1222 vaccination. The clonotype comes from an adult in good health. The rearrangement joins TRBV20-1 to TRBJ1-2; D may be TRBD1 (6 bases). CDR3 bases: TGCAGTGCTAGACAGGGGAACGGCTACACCTTC. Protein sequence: CSARQGNGYTF.